The clone carrying this TCR beta chain is a singleton in its sample. Antigen unknown. Pooled CD45RO+ cells and CCR7-negative CD45RA+ TemRA cells made up CD8 memory. The V and J ends lost 0 bases and 4 bases respectively, with 14 bases between them. CDR1 is SQVTM and CDR2 is ANQGSEA in the germline V gene. The CDR3 covers 15 residues. The sample belongs to a study of shared clonotypes between healthy human individuals. Across the study: In total, the donors were a couple of women and a few men aged 18 to 49.

Study observations and caveats: Clonotypes shared by all four sorted-subset donors had higher generation probabilities than non-shared clonotypes.

Each subset's genomic DNA was shared equally among a number of immunoSEQ plates. The assay was immunoSEQ multiplex PCR, and TCRdb's table has in-frame clones only and misses some. The profile shows fewer than 850,000 clones, about 90% of them singletons. The J gene is TRBJ2-3, the V gene TRBV29-1; D is undetermined. The receptor was isolated from a man aged 18 to 30 in good health. Some clones in this sample may be carry-over from other donors' samples. The source material was memory CD8+ T cells from PBMCs. Stated subset: CD45RO+ cells pooled with CCR7-negative TemRA cells. CDR3 DNA: TGCAGCGTTGAAGACCCCTCGACTGTGGCAGATACGCAGTATTTT. Amino acid sequence: CSVEDPSTVADTQYF.